These 20 T cell receptor beta chains share one sample of origin, sequenced in a study of spatial heterogeneity in lung cancer. Described time point: sample taken at primary tumor resection. MiXCR was run by TCRdb on the 5' RACE reads, yielding one entry per CDR3 protein. The data show 39,000 or so distinct CDR3 sequences, around 3.1% seen once. Sequences were derived from normal lung tissue next to the tumor, sampled at surgery. Source of these receptors: a male donor with early-stage non-small cell lung cancer.

At least ten counts were recorded for this clonotype. J is TRBJ2-5 and V is TRBV5-6; D is unresolved. Trimming shortened V by 2 bases and J by 7 bases, and 15 bases separated the two germline ends. Germline CDR1 reads SGHDT; CDR2 reads YYEEEE. This CDR3 is 14 amino acids long. CDR3 in DNA: TGTGCCAGCAGCTTATACACGTCCGACGGGACCCAGTACTTC. It encodes CASSLYTSDGTQYF.

Ten or more counts support this clonotype. The V and J genes are TRBV29-1 and TRBJ2-1; possibly TRBD1 for D (6 bases). V was cut by 6 bases and J by 4 bases, with 10 bases left in between. CDR1 and CDR2 from the germline V gene are SQVTM and ANQGSEA. The CDR3 length is 12 residues. DNA of the CDR3: TGCAGCGTCCGGCAGGGGTACAATGAGCAGTTCTTC. It specifies CSVRQGYNEQFF.

This clonotype was counted a few times. The J gene is TRBJ2-2, the V gene TRBV29-1; TRBD1 agrees at 8 bases. Germline CDR1 SQVTM, CDR2 ANQGSEA. This CDR3 region has 16 residues. V was clipped by 3 bases and J by 4 bases; unmatched bases: 10. This chain's CDR3 is CSVEGQGAVITGELFF. CDR3 bases: TGCAGCGTTGAGGGTCAGGGGGCGGTAATCACCGGGGAGCTGTTTTTT.

In this sample, this clonotype turned up a few times. CDR3 bases: TGTGCCTGGGGGGGGGACCAAAATCTCAATGAGCAGTTCTTC. Translated, it gives CAWGGDQNLNEQFF. The rearrangement joins TRBV2 to TRBJ2-1; 7 bases fit TRBD2. The CDR3 runs to 14 residues. With V trimmed by 11 bases and J by 6 bases, 13 bases remained unmatched. Germline CDR1 SNHLY, CDR2 FYNNEI. The full variable domain, in which reference TRBV2 and TRBJ2-1 provide the parts outside the CDR3, is EPEVTQTPSHQVTQMGQEVILRCVPISNHLYFYWYRQILGQKVEFLVSFYNNEISEKSEIFDDQFSVERPDGSNFTLKIRSTKLEDSAMYFCAWGGDQNLNEQFFGPGTRLTVL.

This clonotype was found many times. The genes are TRBV5-6 and TRBJ2-7, with 8 bases that match TRBD2. This CDR3 comprises 14 residues. CDR1 and CDR2 from the germline V gene are SGHDT and YYEEEE. Unmatched junction bases numbered 2, after V lost 1 base and J lost 2 bases. The CDR3 sequence: CASSLPGLAYEQYF. The CDR3 nucleotides read TGTGCCAGCAGCTTGCCGGGACTAGCCTACGAGCAGTACTTC.

This clonotype was found a few times. The chain is built from TRBV28 and TRBJ1-4; tentative D call: TRBD1 (5 bases). The germline CDR1 and CDR2 sequences are MDHEN and SYDVKM. The CDR3 sequence is 14 residues long. Trimming took 6 bases from V and 4 from J, leaving 12 bases between them. Written as DNA, the CDR3 is TGTGCCAGCAGCCCAATGGGGGATAATGAAAAACTGTTTTTT. Its translation is CASSPMGDNEKLFF.

There are a few counts of this clonotype. The chain employs TRBV4-1 and TRBJ1-2; D is uncertain. The ends were cut back, 1 base at V and 5 bases at J, with 8 bases in the middle. This CDR3 region has 13 residues. CDR1 and CDR2 from the germline V gene are MGHRA and YSYEKL. The CDR3 DNA sequence: TGCGCCAGCAGCCAAGGCTCGGCTTATGGCTACACCTTC. It translates to CASSQGSAYGYTF.

This clonotype was counted only a few times. The chain links TRBV29-1 to TRBJ2-7, with a weak D call TRBD2 (5 bases). The germline V and J ends were trimmed by 1 base and 2 bases, with 15 bases remaining between them. The V gene's germline CDR1 is SQVTM and CDR2 ANQGSEA. The CDR3 is made up of 15 amino acids. CDR3 coding DNA: TGCAGCGTTGAAGGGGATGTTGGGAGTACCTACGAGCAGTACTTC. Translation gives CSVEGDVGSTYEQYF.

A word on this clonotype: A read error may explain this, as a much larger clone is one base away. V is TRBV7-8 and J is TRBJ2-5; 7 positions match TRBD2. Germline V gene sequence: CDR1 SGHVS, CDR2 FQNEAQ. This CDR3 has 16 residues. The CDR3 region is CASSNPSGVFQETKYF. In DNA, the CDR3 is TGTGCCAGCAGCAACCCTAGCGGAGTCTTTCAAGAGACCAAGTACTTC. Full variable domain (rest looked up from reference TRBV7-8 and TRBJ2-5): GAGVSQSPRYKVAKRGQDVALRCDPISGHVSLFWYQQALGQGPEFLTYFQNEAQLDKSGLPSDRFFAERPEGSVSTLKIQRTQQEDSAVYLCASSNPSGVFQETKYFGPGTRLLVL.

This clonotype was counted many times. The chain employs TRBV3-1 and TRBJ2-2; 7 bases agree with TRBD2. The CDR3 totals 16 residues. The germline V gene has CDR1 LGHDT and CDR2 YNNKEL (reference sequence). With 0 bases clipped from V and 4 bases from J, the junction kept 5 bases outside the gene matches. CDR3 sequence: CASSQEVRGSTGELFF. CDR3 DNA sequence: TGTGCCAGCAGCCAAGAAGTGCGGGGGAGCACCGGGGAGCTGTTTTTT.

This clonotype was seen repeatedly, ten times or more. J is TRBJ2-7 and V is TRBV20-1; D remains unclear. V lost 0 bases and J 2 bases, leaving 8 bases between the germline ends. Germline CDR1 reads DFQATT; CDR2 reads SNEGSKA (reference sequence). This CDR3 is built from 13 residues. The CDR3 sequence is CSARDGLTYEQYF. CDR3 DNA: TGCAGTGCTAGAGATGGGTTAACCTACGAGCAGTACTTC.

This clonotype was recorded many times. V usage is TRBV4-1 and J usage is TRBJ2-7; 7 bases align to TRBD2. CDR1 and CDR2 (germline): MGHRA, YSYEKL. The CDR3 has 14 residues. V was pared by 3 bases and J by 6 bases, with 8 bases of the junction left unmatched. The CDR3 DNA reads TGCGCCAGCAGCCAGACCGGGACTAATGGCGAGCAGTACTTC. This codes for CASSQTGTNGEQYF.

In this sample, this clonotype turned up many times. The V gene is TRBV14, the J gene TRBJ2-7; no firm D call. Germline CDR1 SGHDN, CDR2 FVKESK. With 3 bases removed from V and 3 bases from J, the gap between germline ends came to 18 bases. The CDR3 sequence is 16 residues long. The CDR3 DNA follows: TGTGCCAGCAGCCAGAGAAGCCAACCACTCCGCTACGAGCAGTACTTC. Protein: CASSQRSQPLRYEQYF.

This clonotype has just a few counts. V gene TRBV10-1 combines with J gene TRBJ1-3; no reliable D call. Germline CDR1 WNHNN, CDR2 SYGVQD (reference sequence). Between the trimmed V and J ends, which lost 3 bases and 1 base, there was a span of 10 bases. This CDR3 region has 15 residues. The CDR3 is CASSDGERSGNTIYF. In nucleotides, the CDR3 is TGCGCCAGCAGTGACGGGGAACGGTCTGGAAACACCATATATTTT.

This clonotype was detected ten times or more. The J gene is TRBJ2-2, the V gene TRBV7-6; 7 bases match TRBD2. The germline CDR1 and CDR2 sequences are SGHVS and FNYEAQ. V trimming: 4 bases; J trimming: 4 bases; junction bases outside the gene matches: 6. The CDR3 runs to 15 residues. CDR3 sequence reads: CASSSGLGPTGELFF. The CDR3 region has the DNA TGTGCCAGCAGCTCAGGACTAGGGCCCACCGGGGAGCTGTTTTTT.

This chain uses TRBV5-1 with TRBJ1-5; D is undetermined. V lost 0 bases, J lost 3 bases, and 4 bases lay in between. This CDR3 has 13 residues. Germline CDR1 is SGHRS and CDR2 is YFSETQ. CDR3 bases: TGCGCCAGCAGCTTGGGCGTCAATCAGCCCCAGCATTTT. It encodes CASSLGVNQPQHF.

This clonotype appeared many times. V gene TRBV20-1 combines with J gene TRBJ1-5; D not resolved. V shed 5 bases and J shed 2 bases, with 10 bases lying between them. This CDR3 has 13 amino acids. Germline CDR1 is DFQATT and CDR2 is SNEGSKA (reference sequence). The CDR3 sequence is CSAGAVGNQPQHF. In DNA form, the CDR3 reads TGCAGTGCTGGAGCCGTTGGCAATCAGCCCCAGCATTTT.

This clonotype was seen at least ten times. This chain uses TRBV5-1 with TRBJ1-1; tentative D call: TRBD1 (6 bases). Germline CDR1 is SGHRS and CDR2 is YFSETQ. V was pared by 0 bases and J by 6 bases, with 9 bases between. CDR3 length: 13 residues. The CDR3 sequence is CASSLAAGAEAFF. CDR3 nucleotides: TGCGCCAGCAGCTTGGCCGCAGGGGCTGAAGCTTTCTTT.

This clonotype was picked up many times. The rearrangement links TRBV6-1 to TRBJ2-2; no clear D gene. Germline CDR1 reads MNHNS; CDR2 reads SASEGT. The CDR3 is 14 amino acids. The V end lost 4 bases, the J end lost 2 bases, and 8 bases lay between the germline ends. DNA of the CDR3: TGTGCCAGCAGTGTAATCGTAAACACCGGGGAGCTGTTTTTT. Its translation is CASSVIVNTGELFF.

This clonotype was detected many times. J is TRBJ2-7 and V is TRBV5-6, with D tentatively TRBD2 (6 bases). CDR3 length: 13 amino acids. The germline gives CDR1 SGHDT, CDR2 YYEEEE. Deletions cut 1 base from V and 6 bases from J, with 11 bases between. CDR3 loop: CASSLLLEGEQYF. For the CDR3, the DNA is TGTGCCAGCAGCTTGTTATTGGAGGGCGAGCAGTACTTC.